Sequencing of this T cell receptor beta chain was carried out in a study of persistence of HIV-infected CD4 T cells. Study context: The sample holds CD4+ T cells responsive to CMV or HIV-1 Gag. Up to about 200 mL blood was drawn at multiple time points; a couple of donors had single-time leukapheresis.

Germline V gives CDR1 SGHVS, CDR2 FQNEAQ. The V end lost 6 bases, the J end lost 3 bases, and 5 bases lay between the germline ends. The CDR3 totals 12 residues. This was the immunoSEQ version 4 assay in survey mode. Repertoires were generated with immunoSEQ multiplex PCR, while TCRdb's copy carries only in-frame clones and drops some. The sample lists fewer than 40,000 clones; over 80% were seen once. Comments on this clone: Its matching antigen is unknown.

Stimulation used 10 ug/mL lysate from CMV-infected fibroblasts. CD40L/CD69 double-negative CD45RO-high memory CD4+ T cells were collected. Adults with HIV-1 started suppressive ART while chronically infected. The clonotype originates from an adult woman with HIV who was CMV-seropositive. Specimen: CD4+ T cells sorted from PBMCs after 18-hour stimulation, collected from a patient who received antiretroviral therapy. This chain uses TRBV7-8 with TRBJ2-2; unclear D gene. As DNA, the CDR3 is TGTGCCAGCAGTGTGTACACCGGGGAGCTGTTTTTT. Translating it yields CASSVYTGELFF.